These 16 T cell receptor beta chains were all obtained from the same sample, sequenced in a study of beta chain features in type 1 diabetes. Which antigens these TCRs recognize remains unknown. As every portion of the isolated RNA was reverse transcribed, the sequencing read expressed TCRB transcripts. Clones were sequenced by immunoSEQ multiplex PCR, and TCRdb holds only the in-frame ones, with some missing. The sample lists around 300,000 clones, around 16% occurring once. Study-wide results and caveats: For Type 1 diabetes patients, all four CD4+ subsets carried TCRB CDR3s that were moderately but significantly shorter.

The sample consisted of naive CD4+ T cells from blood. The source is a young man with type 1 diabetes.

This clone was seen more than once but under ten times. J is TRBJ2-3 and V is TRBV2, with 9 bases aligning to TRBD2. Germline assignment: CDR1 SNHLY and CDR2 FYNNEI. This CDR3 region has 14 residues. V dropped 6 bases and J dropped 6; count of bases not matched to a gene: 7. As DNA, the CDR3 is TGTGCCAGCAGCGGCGGGGGGGCGGTGGATACGCAGTATTTT. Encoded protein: CASSGGGAVDTQYF.

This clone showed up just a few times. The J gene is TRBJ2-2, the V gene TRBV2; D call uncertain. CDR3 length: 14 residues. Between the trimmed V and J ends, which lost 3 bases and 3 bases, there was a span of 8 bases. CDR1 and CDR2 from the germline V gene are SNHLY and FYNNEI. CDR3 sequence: CASSDRPDTGELFF. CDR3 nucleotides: TGTGCCAGCAGTGACAGGCCCGACACCGGGGAGCTGTTTTTT.

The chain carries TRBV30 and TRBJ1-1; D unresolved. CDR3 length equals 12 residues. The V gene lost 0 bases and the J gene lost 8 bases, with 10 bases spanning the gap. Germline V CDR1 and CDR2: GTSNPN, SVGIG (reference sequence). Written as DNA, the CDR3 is TGTGCCTGGAGTGTCGTACACCCCGAAGCTTTCTTT. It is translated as CAWSVVHPEAFF. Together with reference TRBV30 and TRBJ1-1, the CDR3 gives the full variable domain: SQTIHQWPATLVQPVGSPLSLECTVEGTSNPNLYWYRQAAGRGLQLLFYSVGIGQISSEVPQNLSASRPQDRQFILSSKKLLLSDSGFYLCAWSVVHPEAFFGQGTRLTVV.

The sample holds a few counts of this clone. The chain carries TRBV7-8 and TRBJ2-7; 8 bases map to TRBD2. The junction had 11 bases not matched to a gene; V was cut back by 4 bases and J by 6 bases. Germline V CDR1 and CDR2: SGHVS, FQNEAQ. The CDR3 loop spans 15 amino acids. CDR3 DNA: TGTGCCAGCAGCTCGACCCGACTAGCGTCGGCCGAGCAGTACTTC. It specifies CASSSTRLASAEQYF. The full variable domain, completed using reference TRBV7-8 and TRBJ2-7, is GAGVSQSPRYKVAKRGQDVALRCDPISGHVSLFWYQQALGQGPEFLTYFQNEAQLDKSGLPSDRFFAERPEGSVSTLKIQRTQQEDSAVYLCASSSTRLASAEQYFGPGTRLTVT.

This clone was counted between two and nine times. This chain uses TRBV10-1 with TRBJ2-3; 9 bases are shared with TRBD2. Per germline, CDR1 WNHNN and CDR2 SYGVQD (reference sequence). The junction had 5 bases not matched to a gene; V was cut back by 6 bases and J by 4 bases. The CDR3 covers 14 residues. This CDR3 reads CASSVAGASDTQYF. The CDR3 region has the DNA TGCGCCAGCAGCGTAGCGGGAGCCTCAGATACGCAGTATTTT.

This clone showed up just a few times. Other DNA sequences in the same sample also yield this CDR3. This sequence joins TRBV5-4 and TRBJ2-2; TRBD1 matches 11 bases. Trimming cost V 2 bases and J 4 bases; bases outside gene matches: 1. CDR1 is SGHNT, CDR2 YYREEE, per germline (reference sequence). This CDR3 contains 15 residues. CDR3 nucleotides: TGTGCCAGCAGCTTAGGACAGGGGGCCACCGGGGAGCTGTTTTTT. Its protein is CASSLGQGATGELFF.

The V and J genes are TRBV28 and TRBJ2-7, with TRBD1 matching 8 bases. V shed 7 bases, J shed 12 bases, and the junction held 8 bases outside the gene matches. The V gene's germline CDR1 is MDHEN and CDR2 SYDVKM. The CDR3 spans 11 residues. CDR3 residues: CASTQGAYRYF. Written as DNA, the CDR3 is TGTGCCAGCACTCAGGGGGCCTACCGGTACTTC.

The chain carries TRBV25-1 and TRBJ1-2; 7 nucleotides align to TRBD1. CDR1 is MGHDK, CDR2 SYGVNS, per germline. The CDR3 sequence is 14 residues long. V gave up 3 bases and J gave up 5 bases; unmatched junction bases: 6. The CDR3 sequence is CASSERGQSYGYTF. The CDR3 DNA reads TGTGCCAGCAGTGAGAGGGGACAGAGTTATGGCTACACCTTC.

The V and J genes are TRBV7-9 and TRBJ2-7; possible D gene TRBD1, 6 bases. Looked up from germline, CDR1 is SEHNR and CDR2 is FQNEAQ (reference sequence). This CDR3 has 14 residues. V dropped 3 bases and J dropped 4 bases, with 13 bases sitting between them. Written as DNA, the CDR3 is TGTGCCAGCAGCTTCCCAGGGGAGTTTTACGAGCAGTACTTC. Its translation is CASSFPGEFYEQYF.

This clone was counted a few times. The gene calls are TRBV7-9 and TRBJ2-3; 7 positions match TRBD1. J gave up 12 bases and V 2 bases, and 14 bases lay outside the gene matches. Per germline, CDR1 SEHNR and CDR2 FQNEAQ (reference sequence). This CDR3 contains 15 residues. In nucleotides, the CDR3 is TGTGCCAGCAGCTTAAGGGACGACAGGGAAGTAAACCAGTATTTT. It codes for CASSLRDDREVNQYF.

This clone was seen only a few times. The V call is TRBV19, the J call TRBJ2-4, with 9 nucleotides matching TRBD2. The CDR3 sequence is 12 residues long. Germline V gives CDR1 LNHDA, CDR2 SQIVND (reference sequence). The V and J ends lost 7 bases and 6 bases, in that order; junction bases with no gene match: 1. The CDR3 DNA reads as TGTGCCAGTAATAGCGGGGGAAACATTCAGTACTTC. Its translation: CASNSGGNIQYF.

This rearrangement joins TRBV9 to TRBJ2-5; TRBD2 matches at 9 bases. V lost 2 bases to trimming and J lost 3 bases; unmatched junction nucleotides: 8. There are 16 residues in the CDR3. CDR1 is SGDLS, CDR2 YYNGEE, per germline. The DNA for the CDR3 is TGTGCCAGCAGCGTTGGGGTCTTAGCGGGGGAAGAGACCCAGTACTTC. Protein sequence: CASSVGVLAGEETQYF.

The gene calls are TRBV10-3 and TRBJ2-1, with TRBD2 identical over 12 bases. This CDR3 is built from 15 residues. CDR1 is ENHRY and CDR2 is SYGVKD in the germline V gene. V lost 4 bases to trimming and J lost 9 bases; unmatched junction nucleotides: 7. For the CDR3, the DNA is TGTGCCATCAGTGGGACTAGCGGGACCCTAACTGAGCAGTTCTTC. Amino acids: CAISGTSGTLTEQFF.

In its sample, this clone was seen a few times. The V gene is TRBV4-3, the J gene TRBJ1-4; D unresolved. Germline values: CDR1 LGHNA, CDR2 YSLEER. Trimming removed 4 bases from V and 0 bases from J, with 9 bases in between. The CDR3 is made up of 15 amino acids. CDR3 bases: TGCGCCAGCAGCCTGAGTCCTGCAACTAATGAAAAACTGTTTTTT. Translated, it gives CASSLSPATNEKLFF.

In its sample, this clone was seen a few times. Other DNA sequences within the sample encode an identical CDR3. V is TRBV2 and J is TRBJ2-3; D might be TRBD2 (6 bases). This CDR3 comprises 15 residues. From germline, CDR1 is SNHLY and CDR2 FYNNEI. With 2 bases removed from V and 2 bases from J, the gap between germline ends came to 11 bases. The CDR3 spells CASSERLAFTDTQYF. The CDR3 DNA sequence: TGTGCCAGCAGTGAACGGCTAGCGTTCACAGATACGCAGTATTTT.

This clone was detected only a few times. The CDR3 nucleotides are TGTGCCACCAGCAGAGGCGGGGCCGGGAACACTGAAGCTTTCTTT. Its translation: CATSRGGAGNTEAFF. The chain links TRBV15 to TRBJ1-1; D is perhaps TRBD1 (5 bases). Germline CDR1 is LNHNV and CDR2 is YYDKDF (reference sequence). Trimming left V 1 base short and J 1 base short, with 10 bases between. This CDR3 comprises 15 residues.